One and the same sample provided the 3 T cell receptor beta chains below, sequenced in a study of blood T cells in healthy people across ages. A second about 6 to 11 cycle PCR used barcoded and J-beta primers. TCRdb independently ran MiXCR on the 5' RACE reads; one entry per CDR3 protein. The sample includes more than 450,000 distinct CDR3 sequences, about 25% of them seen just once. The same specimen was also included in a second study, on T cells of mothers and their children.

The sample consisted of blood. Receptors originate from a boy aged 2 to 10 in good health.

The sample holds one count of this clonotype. CDR3 sequence reads: CASSQDMEPGTQYF. For the CDR3, the DNA is TGCGCCAGCAGCCAAGATATGGAACCCGGTACGCAGTATTTT. The rearrangement joins TRBV4-3 to TRBJ2-3; D is ambiguous. In germline, CDR1 is LGHNA, CDR2 YSLEER. This CDR3 has 14 amino acids. The V end lost 0 bases, the J end lost 8 bases, and 12 bases lay between the germline ends.

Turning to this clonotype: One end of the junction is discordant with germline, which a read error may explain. The CDR3 sequence: CASSLDGQGTSYEQNF. In DNA, the CDR3 is TGTGCCAGCAGCTTAGATGGACAGGGAACGTCCTACGAGCAGAACTTC. The chain combines TRBV7-8 with TRBJ2-7; TRBD1 matches at 8 bases. The CDR3 has 16 amino acids. The V gene's germline CDR1 is SGHVS and CDR2 FQNEAQ.

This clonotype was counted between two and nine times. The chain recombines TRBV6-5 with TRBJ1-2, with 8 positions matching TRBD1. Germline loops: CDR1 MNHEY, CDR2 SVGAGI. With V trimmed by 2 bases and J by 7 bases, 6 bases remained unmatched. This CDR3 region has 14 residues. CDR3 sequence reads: CASSYAQGAGGYTF. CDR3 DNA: TGTGCCAGCAGTTACGCCCAGGGGGCGGGTGGCTACACCTTC.